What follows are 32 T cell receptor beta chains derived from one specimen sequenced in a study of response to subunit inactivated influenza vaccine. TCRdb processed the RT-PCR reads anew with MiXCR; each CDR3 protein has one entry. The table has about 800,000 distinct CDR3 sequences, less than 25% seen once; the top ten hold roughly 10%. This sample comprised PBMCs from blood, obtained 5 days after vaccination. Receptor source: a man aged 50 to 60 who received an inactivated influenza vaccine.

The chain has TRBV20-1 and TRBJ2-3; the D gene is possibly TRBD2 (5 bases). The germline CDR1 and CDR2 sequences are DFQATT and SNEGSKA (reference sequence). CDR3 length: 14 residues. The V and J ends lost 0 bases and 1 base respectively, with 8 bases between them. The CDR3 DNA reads TGCAGTGCTAGAGATGCTAGCCGCACAGATACGCAGTATTTT. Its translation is CSARDASRTDTQYF.

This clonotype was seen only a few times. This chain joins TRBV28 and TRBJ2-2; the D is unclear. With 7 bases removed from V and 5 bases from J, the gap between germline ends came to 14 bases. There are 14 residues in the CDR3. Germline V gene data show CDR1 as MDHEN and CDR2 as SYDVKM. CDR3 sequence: CASTPLRRTGELFF. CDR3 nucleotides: TGTGCCAGCACCCCCCTGAGGCGGACCGGGGAGCTGTTTTTT.

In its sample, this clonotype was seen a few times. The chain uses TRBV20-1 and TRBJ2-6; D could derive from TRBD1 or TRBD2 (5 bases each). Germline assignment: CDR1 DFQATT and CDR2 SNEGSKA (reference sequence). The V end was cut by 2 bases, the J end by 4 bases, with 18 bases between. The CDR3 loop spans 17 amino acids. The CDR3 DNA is TGCAGTGCTAGATCTCTTAACGGGGCGAACGGGGCCAACGTCCTGACTTTC. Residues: CSARSLNGANGANVLTF.

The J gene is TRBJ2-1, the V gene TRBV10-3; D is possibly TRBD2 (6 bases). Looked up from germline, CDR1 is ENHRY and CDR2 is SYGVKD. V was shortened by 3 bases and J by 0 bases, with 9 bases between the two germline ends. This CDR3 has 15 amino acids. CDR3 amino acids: CAISDRGTSYNEQFF. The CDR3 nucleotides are TGTGCCATCAGTGATCGCGGGACCTCCTACAATGAGCAGTTCTTC.

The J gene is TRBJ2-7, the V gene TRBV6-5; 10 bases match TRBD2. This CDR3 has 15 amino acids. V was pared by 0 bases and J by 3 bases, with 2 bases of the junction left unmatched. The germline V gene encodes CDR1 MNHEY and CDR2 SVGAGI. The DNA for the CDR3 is TGTGCCAGCAGTTACTCTGCTAGCGGGAGCTACGAGCAGTACTTC. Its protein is CASSYSASGSYEQYF.

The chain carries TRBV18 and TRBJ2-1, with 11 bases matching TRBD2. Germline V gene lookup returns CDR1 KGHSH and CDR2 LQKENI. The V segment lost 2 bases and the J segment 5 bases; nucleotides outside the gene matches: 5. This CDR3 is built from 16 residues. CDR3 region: CASSPNLAGGHNEQFF. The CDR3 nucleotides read TGTGCCAGCTCACCAAATCTAGCGGGGGGACACAATGAGCAGTTCTTC.

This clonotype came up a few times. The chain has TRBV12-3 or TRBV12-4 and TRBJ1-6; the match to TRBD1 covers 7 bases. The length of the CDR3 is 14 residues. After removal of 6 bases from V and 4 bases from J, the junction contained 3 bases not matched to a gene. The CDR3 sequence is CASSQGQYNSPLHF. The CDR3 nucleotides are TGTGCCAGCAGCCAGGGACAGTATAATTCACCCCTCCACTTT.

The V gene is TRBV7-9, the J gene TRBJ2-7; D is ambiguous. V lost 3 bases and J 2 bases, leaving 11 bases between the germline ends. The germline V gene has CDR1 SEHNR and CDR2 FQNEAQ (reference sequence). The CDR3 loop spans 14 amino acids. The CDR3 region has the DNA TGTGCCAGCAGCTTCGATCAGGTCGCCTACGAGCAGTACTTC. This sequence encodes CASSFDQVAYEQYF.

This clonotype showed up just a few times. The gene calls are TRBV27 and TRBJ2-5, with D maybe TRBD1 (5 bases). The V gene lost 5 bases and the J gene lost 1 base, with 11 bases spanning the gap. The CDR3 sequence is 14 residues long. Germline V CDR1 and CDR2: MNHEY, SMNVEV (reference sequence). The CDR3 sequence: CASSPMTVQETQYF. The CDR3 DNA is TGTGCCAGCAGTCCCATGACAGTCCAAGAGACCCAGTACTTC.

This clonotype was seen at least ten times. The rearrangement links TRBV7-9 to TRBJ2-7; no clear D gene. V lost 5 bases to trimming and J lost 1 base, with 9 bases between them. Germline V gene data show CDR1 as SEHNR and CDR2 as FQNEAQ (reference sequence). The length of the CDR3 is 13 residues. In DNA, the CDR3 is TGTGCCAGCAGCCCATTGGGGTCCTACGAGCAGTACTTC. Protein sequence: CASSPLGSYEQYF.

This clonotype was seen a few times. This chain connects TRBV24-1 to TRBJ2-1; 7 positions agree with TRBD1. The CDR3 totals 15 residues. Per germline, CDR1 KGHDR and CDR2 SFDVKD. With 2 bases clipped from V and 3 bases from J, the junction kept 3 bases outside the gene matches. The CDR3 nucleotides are TGTGCCACCAGTGATTATCAGGGGGACTACAATGAGCAGTTCTTC. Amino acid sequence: CATSDYQGDYNEQFF.

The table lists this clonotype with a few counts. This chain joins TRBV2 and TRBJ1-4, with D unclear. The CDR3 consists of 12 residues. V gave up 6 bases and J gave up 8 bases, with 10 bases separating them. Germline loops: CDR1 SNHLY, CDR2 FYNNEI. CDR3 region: CASRRYEEKLFF. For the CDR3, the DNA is TGTGCCAGCAGGCGGTACGAAGAAAAACTGTTTTTT.

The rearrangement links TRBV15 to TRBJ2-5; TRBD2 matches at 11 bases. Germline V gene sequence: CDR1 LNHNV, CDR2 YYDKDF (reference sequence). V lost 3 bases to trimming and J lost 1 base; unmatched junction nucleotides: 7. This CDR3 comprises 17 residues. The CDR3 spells CATSRTSGARFQETQYF. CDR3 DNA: TGTGCCACCAGCAGGACTAGCGGGGCCCGCTTCCAAGAGACCCAGTACTTC.

The CDR3 loop reads CSVSGTRAGTQYF. DNA of the CDR3: TGCAGTGTCAGTGGCACTCGAGCCGGTACGCAGTATTTT. The rearrangement joins TRBV20-1 to TRBJ2-3; no reliable D call. CDR1 DFQATT and CDR2 SNEGSKA come from the germline V gene (reference sequence). This CDR3 is built from 13 residues. V was clipped by 7 bases and J by 8 bases, with 19 bases between them.

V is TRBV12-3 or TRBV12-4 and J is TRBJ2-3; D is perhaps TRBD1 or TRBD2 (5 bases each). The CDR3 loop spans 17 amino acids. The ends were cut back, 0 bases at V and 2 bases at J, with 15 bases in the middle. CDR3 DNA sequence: TGTGCCAGCAGTTTAGCGGGGGACGTTGCTCCCACAGATACGCAGTATTTT. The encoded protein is CASSLAGDVAPTDTQYF.

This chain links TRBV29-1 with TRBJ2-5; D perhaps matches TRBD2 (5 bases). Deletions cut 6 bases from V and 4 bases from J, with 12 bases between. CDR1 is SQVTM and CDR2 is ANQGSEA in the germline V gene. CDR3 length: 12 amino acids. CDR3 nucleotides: TGCAGCGTCCGGAGGACGGGAGAGACCCAGTACTTC. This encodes CSVRRTGETQYF.

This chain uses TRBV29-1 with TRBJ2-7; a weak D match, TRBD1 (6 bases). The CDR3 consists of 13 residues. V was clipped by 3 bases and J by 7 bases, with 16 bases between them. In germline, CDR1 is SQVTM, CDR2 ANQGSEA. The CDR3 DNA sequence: TGCAGCGTTGATCTGAAGGGACAAGGTGAGCAGTACTTC. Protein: CSVDLKGQGEQYF.

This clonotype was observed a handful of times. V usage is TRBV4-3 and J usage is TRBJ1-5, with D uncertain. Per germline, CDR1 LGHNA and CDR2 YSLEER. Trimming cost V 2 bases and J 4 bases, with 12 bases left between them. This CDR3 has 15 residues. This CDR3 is CASSQYREGNQPQHF. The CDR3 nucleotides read TGCGCCAGCAGCCAATATAGGGAGGGAAATCAGCCCCAGCATTTT.

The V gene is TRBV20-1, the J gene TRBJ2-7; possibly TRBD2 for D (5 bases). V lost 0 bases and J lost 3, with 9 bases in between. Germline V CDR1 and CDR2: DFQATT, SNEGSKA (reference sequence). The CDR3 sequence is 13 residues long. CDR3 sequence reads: CSARDASLYEQYF. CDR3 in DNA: TGCAGTGCTAGAGATGCTAGCCTCTACGAGCAGTACTTC.

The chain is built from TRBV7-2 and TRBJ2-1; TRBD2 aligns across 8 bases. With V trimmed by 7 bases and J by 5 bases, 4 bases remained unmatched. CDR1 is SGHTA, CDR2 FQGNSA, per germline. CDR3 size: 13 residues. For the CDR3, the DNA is TGTGCCAGCAACGGGGGGGCTCACAATGAGCAGTTCTTC. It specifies CASNGGAHNEQFF.

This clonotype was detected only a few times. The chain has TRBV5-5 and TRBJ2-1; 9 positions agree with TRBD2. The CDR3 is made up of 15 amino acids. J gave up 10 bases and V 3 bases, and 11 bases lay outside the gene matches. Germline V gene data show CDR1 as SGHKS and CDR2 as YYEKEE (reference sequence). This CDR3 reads CASSSSSGSSKEQFF. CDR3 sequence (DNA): TGTGCCAGCAGCTCGAGTAGCGGGAGTAGTAAGGAGCAGTTCTTC.

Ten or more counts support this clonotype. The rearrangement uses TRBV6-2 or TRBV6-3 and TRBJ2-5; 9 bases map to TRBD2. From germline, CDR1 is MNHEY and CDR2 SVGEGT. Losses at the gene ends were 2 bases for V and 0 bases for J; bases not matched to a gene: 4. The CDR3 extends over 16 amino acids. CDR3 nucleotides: TGTGCCAGCAGTTACGGCCTAGCGGGACACCAAGAGACCCAGTACTTC. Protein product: CASSYGLAGHQETQYF.

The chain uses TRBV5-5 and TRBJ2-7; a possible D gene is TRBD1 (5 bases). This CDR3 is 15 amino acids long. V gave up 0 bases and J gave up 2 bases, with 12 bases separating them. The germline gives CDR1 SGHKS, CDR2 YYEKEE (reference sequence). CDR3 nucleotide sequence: TGTGCCAGCAGCTTGGAAGGGGTGAACCCCTACGAGCAGTACTTC. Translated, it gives CASSLEGVNPYEQYF.

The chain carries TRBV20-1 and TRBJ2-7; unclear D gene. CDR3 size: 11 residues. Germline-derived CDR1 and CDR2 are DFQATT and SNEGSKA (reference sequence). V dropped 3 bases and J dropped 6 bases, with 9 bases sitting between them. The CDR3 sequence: CSARPISEQYF. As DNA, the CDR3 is TGCAGTGCTAGGCCTATCTCCGAGCAGTACTTC.

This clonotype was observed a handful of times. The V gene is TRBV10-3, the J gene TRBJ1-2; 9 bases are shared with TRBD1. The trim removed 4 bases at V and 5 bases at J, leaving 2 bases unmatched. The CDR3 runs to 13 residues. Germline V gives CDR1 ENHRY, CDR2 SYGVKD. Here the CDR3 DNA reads TGTGCCATCAGTGTACAGGGGGCGTATGGCTACACCTTC. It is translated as CAISVQGAYGYTF.

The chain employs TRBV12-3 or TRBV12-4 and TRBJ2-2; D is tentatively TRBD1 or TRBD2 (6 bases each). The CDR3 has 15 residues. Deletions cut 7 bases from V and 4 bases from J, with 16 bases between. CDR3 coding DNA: TGTGCCAGCATGATTGGGGGGCCCAGCACCGGGGAGCTGTTTTTT. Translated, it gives CASMIGGPSTGELFF.

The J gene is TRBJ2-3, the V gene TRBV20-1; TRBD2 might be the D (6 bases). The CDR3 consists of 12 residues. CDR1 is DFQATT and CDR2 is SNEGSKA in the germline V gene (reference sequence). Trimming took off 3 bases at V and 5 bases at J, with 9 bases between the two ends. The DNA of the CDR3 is TGCAGTGCTAGCGGGAGTAGAGATACGCAGTATTTT. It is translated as CSASGSRDTQYF.

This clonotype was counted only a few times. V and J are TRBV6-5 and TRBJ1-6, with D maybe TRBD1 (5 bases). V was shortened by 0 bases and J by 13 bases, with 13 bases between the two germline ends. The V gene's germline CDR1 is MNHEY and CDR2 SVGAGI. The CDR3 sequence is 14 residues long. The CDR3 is CASSYSAGLVPLHF. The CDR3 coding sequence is TGTGCCAGCAGTTACTCCGCAGGGCTTGTCCCCCTCCACTTT.

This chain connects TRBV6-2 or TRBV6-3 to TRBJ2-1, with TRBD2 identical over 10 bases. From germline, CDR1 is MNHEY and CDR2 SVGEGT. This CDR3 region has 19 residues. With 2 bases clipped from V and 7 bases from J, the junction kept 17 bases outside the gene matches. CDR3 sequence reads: CASSYPYYFLAGARNEQFF. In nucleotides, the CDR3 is TGTGCCAGCAGTTACCCTTATTATTTCCTAGCGGGAGCGAGGAATGAGCAGTTCTTC.

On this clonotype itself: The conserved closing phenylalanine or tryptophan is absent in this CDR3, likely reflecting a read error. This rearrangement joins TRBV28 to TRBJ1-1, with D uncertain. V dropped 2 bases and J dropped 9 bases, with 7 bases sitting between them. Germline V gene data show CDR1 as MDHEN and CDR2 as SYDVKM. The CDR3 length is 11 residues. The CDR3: CASSLRLKAFL. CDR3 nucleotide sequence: TGTGCCAGCAGTTTAAGGCTCAAAGCTTTCCTT.

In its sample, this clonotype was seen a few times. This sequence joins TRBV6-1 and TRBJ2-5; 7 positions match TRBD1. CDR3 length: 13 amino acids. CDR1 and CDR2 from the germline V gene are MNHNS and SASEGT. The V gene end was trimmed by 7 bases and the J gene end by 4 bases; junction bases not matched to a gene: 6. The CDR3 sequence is CASIRTGGETQYF. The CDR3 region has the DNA TGTGCCAGCATCCGGACAGGAGGAGAGACCCAGTACTTC.

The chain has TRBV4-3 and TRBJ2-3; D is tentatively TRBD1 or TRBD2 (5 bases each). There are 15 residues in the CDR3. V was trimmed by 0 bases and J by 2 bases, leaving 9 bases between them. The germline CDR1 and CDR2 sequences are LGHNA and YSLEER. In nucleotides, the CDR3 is TGCGCCAGCAGCCAAGATGGGGGAGCCACAGATACGCAGTATTTT. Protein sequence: CASSQDGGATDTQYF.